The T cell receptor beta chain described here comes from a study of blood T cells in healthy people across ages. Turning to the study itself: There was about one barcoded beta molecule captured by template switching per two T cells.

It was approximately 10 milliliters of peripheral blood that were drawn from each donor. V was cut by 0 bases and J by 2 bases, with 11 bases left in between. Germline CDR1 DFQATT, CDR2 SNEGSKA (reference sequence). The CDR3 runs 14 residues. This clonotype was recorded only once. A second PCR, run for about 7 to 11 cycles, used a sample-barcoded 5' primer plus a J-beta primer mix. TCRdb called the 5' RACE reads again in MiXCR, with one record for every CDR3 protein. The sample includes 700,000 to 950,000 distinct CDR3 sequences, about 42% seen only once; the top ten take 20%. Sequencing was performed on blood. The J gene is TRBJ2-7, the V gene TRBV20-1, with D hard to call. The sequence came from a woman aged 60 to 75 in good health. CDR3 sequence reads: CSARDLIGTYEQYF. CDR3 in DNA: TGCAGTGCTAGAGATCTGATTGGAACCTACGAGCAGTACTTC.